The T cell receptor (beta chain) under discussion was sequenced for a study of OX40 agonist ivuxolimab in advanced cancers. For the study at large: Among those treated, three patients had partial responses, one with hepatocellular carcinoma and two with cutaneous melanoma. General study points: More expanded clones were seen, on average, in CD8+ T cells than in CD4+.

With autoimmune disease history or systemic immunosuppression, patients were excluded. The protocol was immunoSEQ multiplex PCR, while the TCRdb copy is restricted to in-frame clones and leaves out a portion. The table lists approximately 70,000 clones, approximately 81% of them singletons. On this clone itself: The antigen is not known.

This CDR3 contains 14 residues. The junction had 4 bases not matched to a gene; V was cut back by 5 bases and J by 3 bases. CDR1 is SSHAT and CDR2 is FNYEAQ in the germline V gene (reference sequence). This TCR was recovered from an adult with an advanced solid tumor such as melanoma, head and neck, liver or kidney cancer. The rearrangement uses TRBV7-7 and TRBJ2-3; TRBD1 aligns across 8 bases. The sequencing here drew on CD4+ or CD8+ T cells sorted from blood, taken in a trial of the OX40 agonist ivuxolimab. The CDR3 DNA is TGTGCCAGCAGCCGGACAGGGCTAACAGATACGCAGTATTTT. Translating it yields CASSRTGLTDTQYF.